One sample yielded the 4 T cell receptor beta chains listed below, sequenced in a study of beta chain features in type 1 diabetes. Whole-study findings and limits: The study found moderately but significantly shorter TCRB CDR3s in all four CD4+ subsets of Type 1 diabetes patients.

The whole isolated RNA underwent reverse transcription, so sequencing captured expressed TCRB transcripts. Assay used: immunoSEQ multiplex PCR; TCRdb lists only in-frame clones, some missing. This table holds about 660,000 clones, roughly an eighth found once. Which antigens these TCRs recognize remains unknown. The sequencing input was naive CD4+ T cells from blood. The receptor source for this set is a man aged 18 to 29 with type 1 diabetes.

This clone turned up a few times. This chain links TRBV19 with TRBJ1-5; 12 bases match TRBD1. V gave up 10 bases and J gave up 7 bases; unmatched junction bases: 5. The V gene's germline CDR1 is LNHDA and CDR2 SQIVND (reference sequence). This CDR3 comprises 13 residues. The CDR3 DNA sequence: TGTGCCACCTGGGACAGGGGGCGGCAGCCCCAGCATTTT. As protein: CATWDRGRQPQHF.

The chain has TRBV18 and TRBJ1-5, with 9 bases fitting TRBD1. Per the germline V gene, CDR1 is KGHSH and CDR2 is LQKENI. The CDR3 extends over 16 amino acids. The trim removed 2 bases at V and 0 bases at J, leaving 2 bases unmatched. CDR3: CASSPRTGVSNQPQHF. CDR3 in DNA: TGTGCCAGCTCACCAAGGACAGGGGTTAGCAATCAGCCCCAGCATTTT.

This clone turned up a few times. This chain links TRBV7-2 with TRBJ1-2; possible D gene TRBD1, 5 bases. V was pared by 1 base and J by 2 bases, with 8 bases between. There are 14 residues in the CDR3. Germline-derived CDR1 and CDR2 are SGHTA and FQGNSA. The DNA for the CDR3 is TGTGCCAGCAGCTTAGGGGGCCCAAACTATGGCTACACCTTC. Translating it yields CASSLGGPNYGYTF.

Comment on this clone: At one of its ends the junction is not consistent with the germline gene, which may arise from a read error. Other DNA sequences within the sample encode an identical CDR3. V is TRBV29-1 and J is TRBJ2-5; 7 bases match TRBD1. The CDR3 totals 13 residues. CDR1 is SQVTM and CDR2 is ANQGSEA in the germline V gene. The CDR3 sequence: CSVADRPRETQYF. The CDR3 DNA sequence: TGTAGCGTGGCGGACAGGCCTAGAGAGACCCAGTACTTC. Full variable domain (remainder filled in from reference TRBV29-1 and TRBJ2-5): SAVISQKPSRDICQRGTSLTIQCQVDSQVTMMFWYRQQPGQSLTLIATANQGSEATYESGFVIDKFPISRPNLTFSTLTVSNMSPEDSSIYLCSVADRPRETQYFGPGTRLLVL.